This passage covers 22 T cell receptor beta chains from one sample sequenced in a study of T cells of healthy individuals. TCRdb analysed the 5' RACE reads with MiXCR anew, one entry per CDR3 protein. Of fewer than 70,000 distinct CDR3 sequences in the sample, under 15% were seen once. The receptor source for this set is a human donor in good health.

The chain recombines TRBV29-1 with TRBJ2-2, with TRBD2 matching over 14 bases. The junction had 6 bases not matched to a gene; V was cut back by 8 bases and J by 7 bases. The CDR3 has 14 amino acids. The germline gives CDR1 SQVTM, CDR2 ANQGSEA. CDR3 residues: CSPRLAGGGGELFF. CDR3 DNA sequence: TGCAGCCCTCGACTAGCGGGAGGGGGCGGGGAGCTGTTTTTT.

V and J are TRBV7-9 and TRBJ1-2; D is unresolved. This CDR3 contains 12 residues. The V end lost 3 bases, the J end lost 6 bases, and 8 bases lay between the germline ends. Germline V gene sequence: CDR1 SEHNR, CDR2 FQNEAQ (reference sequence). In DNA form, the CDR3 reads TGTGCCAGCAGCTTCGTTCAGGATGGCTACACCTTC. It is translated as CASSFVQDGYTF.

This clonotype was recorded a few times. J is TRBJ1-2 and V is TRBV24-1, with D unclear. V was cut by 6 bases and J by 2 bases, with 6 bases left in between. Germline CDR1 and CDR2: KGHDR and SFDVKD. The CDR3 is made up of 12 amino acids. The CDR3 bases are TGTGCCACCAGTCAACAGAACTATGGCTACACCTTC. This gives the protein CATSQQNYGYTF.

The J gene is TRBJ2-3, the V gene TRBV24-1; the D is unclear. Trimming stripped 3 bases from V and 4 bases from J, with 10 bases between. Germline loops: CDR1 KGHDR, CDR2 SFDVKD. The CDR3 sequence is 14 residues long. CDR3 nucleotides: TGTGCCACCAGTGATCGGGTTAAGTCAGATACGCAGTATTTT. It specifies CATSDRVKSDTQYF.

This clonotype was found many times. V gene TRBV20-1 combines with J gene TRBJ2-4; 7 nucleotides match TRBD2. CDR3 length: 17 residues. Germline V gives CDR1 DFQATT, CDR2 SNEGSKA (reference sequence). V lost 2 bases and J lost 0; bases outside the gene matches: 10. The CDR3, as DNA: TGCAGTGCTAGATCGACCATTAGCGGGTTAGCCAAAAACATTCAGTACTTC. Its translation: CSARSTISGLAKNIQYF.

In this sample, this clonotype turned up many times. The chain links TRBV5-4 to TRBJ2-1; TRBD1 matches 10 bases. This CDR3 is built from 16 residues. CDR1 is SGHNT and CDR2 is YYREEE in the germline V gene (reference sequence). The J segment lost 4 bases and the V segment lost 4 bases, leaving 8 bases of the junction unmatched. Written as DNA, the CDR3 is TGTGCCAGCAGCCCCCCTAGGACAGGGGGATACAATGAGCAGTTCTTC. Its translation is CASSPPRTGGYNEQFF.

This clonotype was counted a few times. The chain uses TRBV5-1 and TRBJ1-1; 9 bases align to TRBD1. J was trimmed by 5 bases and V by 3 bases; bases with no gene match: 8. Germline CDR1 reads SGHRS; CDR2 reads YFSETQ. CDR3 size: 15 residues. The CDR3 DNA is TGCGCCAGCAGCTCTGGGACAGGGAGGAATACTGAAGCTTTCTTT. As protein: CASSSGTGRNTEAFF. Together with reference TRBV5-1 and TRBJ1-1, the CDR3 gives the full variable domain: KAGVTQTPRYLIKTRGQQVTLSCSPISGHRSVSWYQQTPGQGLQFLFEYFSETQRNKGNFPGRFSGRQFSNSRSEMNVSTLELGDSALYLCASSSGTGRNTEAFFGQGTRLTVV.

V and J are TRBV7-8 and TRBJ1-1, with TRBD1 matching 11 bases. The CDR3 contains 15 residues. CDR1 SGHVS and CDR2 FQNEAQ come from the germline V gene. Trimming at V came to 4 bases and at J to 3 bases, leaving 4 bases not matched to a gene. The CDR3 bases are TGTGCCAGCAGCTCGAGGACAGGGGGCTACACTGAAGCTTTCTTT. Translated, it gives CASSSRTGGYTEAFF. Full variable domain (outside the CDR3, taken from reference TRBV7-8 and TRBJ1-1): GAGVSQSPRYKVAKRGQDVALRCDPISGHVSLFWYQQALGQGPEFLTYFQNEAQLDKSGLPSDRFFAERPEGSVSTLKIQRTQQEDSAVYLCASSSRTGGYTEAFFGQGTRLTVV.

The V gene is TRBV5-1, the J gene TRBJ2-2; 9 bases are shared with TRBD2. CDR3 length: 16 residues. CDR1 and CDR2 from the germline V gene are SGHRS and YFSETQ. V shed 4 bases and J 6 bases; nucleotides not matched to a gene: 10. The CDR3 nucleotides read TGCGCCAGCAGCCGAGGGGCTAGCGGGACGTCCGGGGAGCTGTTTTTT. It translates to CASSRGASGTSGELFF.

This clonotype was seen repeatedly, ten times or more. V and J are TRBV5-8 and TRBJ1-5; unclear D gene. Germline V gene data show CDR1 as SGHTS and CDR2 as YDEGEE. CDR3 length equals 13 residues. Trimming shortened V by 1 base and J by 6 bases, and 8 bases separated the two germline ends. The CDR3: CASSLHRGQPQHF. DNA of the CDR3: TGTGCCAGCAGCTTGCACAGAGGTCAGCCCCAGCATTTT. Full variable domain (outside the CDR3, taken from reference TRBV5-8 and TRBJ1-5): EAGVTQSPTHLIKTRGQQATLRCSPISGHTSVYWYQQALGLGLQFLLWYDEGEERNRGNFPPRFSGRQFPNYSSELNVNALELEDSALYLCASSLHRGQPQHFGDGTRLSIL.

This clonotype was detected ten times or more. The chain couples TRBV11-2 to TRBJ2-7, with D tentatively TRBD2 (5 bases). Germline CDR1 is SGHAT and CDR2 is FQNNGV. This CDR3 region has 14 residues. Trimming removed 1 base from V and 7 bases from J, with 14 bases in between. The CDR3 DNA reads TGTGCCAGCAGCTTAGTCCTAAGGTCGGGGGAGCAGTACTTC. Translation: CASSLVLRSGEQYF.

This clonotype was picked up a small number of times. The gene calls are TRBV7-9 and TRBJ1-1, with D hard to call. The V gene's germline CDR1 is SEHNR and CDR2 FQNEAQ (reference sequence). V was cut by 5 bases and J by 2 bases, with 15 bases left in between. The CDR3 is 15 amino acids. Here the CDR3 DNA reads TGTGCCAGCAGCCGTATGGGCGGCATAAACACTGAAGCTTTCTTT. It is translated as CASSRMGGINTEAFF.

This clonotype was counted a few times. This rearrangement joins TRBV7-2 to TRBJ1-6, with 10 bases lining up with TRBD1. Per the germline V gene, CDR1 is SGHTA and CDR2 is FQGNSA. This CDR3 comprises 16 residues. The ends lost 6 bases at V and 5 bases at J; junction bases unmatched: 7. The CDR3: CASSWAGTGDNSPLHF. DNA of the CDR3: TGTGCCAGCAGTTGGGCCGGGACAGGGGATAATTCACCCCTCCACTTT.

This clonotype has ten or more counts. The chain couples TRBV2 to TRBJ2-7; the D is unclear. This CDR3 is built from 15 residues. The germline V gene has CDR1 SNHLY and CDR2 FYNNEI. V lost 2 bases and J lost 2, with 13 bases in between. The CDR3 loop is CASSEQSAVPYEQYF. The CDR3 coding sequence is TGTGCCAGCAGTGAACAAAGTGCGGTACCCTACGAGCAGTACTTC. The variable domain in full, completed from reference TRBV2 and TRBJ2-7, reads EPEVTQTPSHQVTQMGQEVILRCVPISNHLYFYWYRQILGQKVEFLVSFYNNEISEKSEIFDDQFSVERPDGSNFTLKIRSTKLEDSAMYFCASSEQSAVPYEQYFGPGTRLTVT.

This clonotype was counted at least ten times. The CDR3 region has the DNA TGTGCCAGCAGCCGCCGAGGGGGCGCGGGAAGAGGGGAGCTGTTTTTT. Translation gives CASSRRGGAGRGELFF. The chain combines TRBV7-9 with TRBJ2-2; maybe TRBD1 (7 bases). The V gene lost 5 bases and the J gene lost 8 bases, with 21 bases spanning the gap. The CDR3 covers 16 residues. Germline V lookup: CDR1 SEHNR, CDR2 FQNEAQ (reference sequence).

This clonotype has just a few counts. The chain couples TRBV4-3 to TRBJ1-2; unclear D gene. Deletions cut 5 bases from V and 4 bases from J, with 17 bases between. The CDR3 sequence is 15 residues long. Germline-derived CDR1 and CDR2 are LGHNA and YSLEER. The CDR3 protein is CASSANPTGIYGYTF. CDR3 bases: TGCGCCAGCAGCGCCAACCCCACCGGTATCTATGGCTACACCTTC.

This clonotype was seen ten or more times. V usage is TRBV12-3 or TRBV12-4 and J usage is TRBJ2-3, with TRBD2 identical over 13 bases. The V gene end was trimmed by 5 bases and the J gene end by 2 bases; junction bases not matched to a gene: 4. There are 16 residues in the CDR3. The CDR3: CASSPGTSGDTDTQYF. CDR3 nucleotides: TGTGCCAGCAGTCCCGGGACTAGCGGGGACACAGATACGCAGTATTTT.

The chain employs TRBV3-1 and TRBJ2-3, with D uncertain. The CDR3 loop spans 13 amino acids. Germline CDR1 is LGHDT and CDR2 is YNNKEL (reference sequence). The V end lost 0 bases, the J end lost 8 bases, and 9 bases lay between the germline ends. CDR3 amino acids: CASSQEAPATQYF. CDR3 DNA: TGTGCCAGCAGCCAAGAGGCACCGGCTACGCAGTATTTT.

This clonotype was seen many times. V and J are TRBV13 and TRBJ2-7, with 9 bases identical to TRBD1. The CDR3 has 14 amino acids. CDR1 and CDR2 from the germline V gene are PRHDT and FYEKMQ (reference sequence). The ends lost 4 bases at V and 2 bases at J; junction bases unmatched: 3. The CDR3 reads CASSSGTGTYEQYF. As DNA, the CDR3 is TGTGCCAGCAGCTCTGGGACAGGGACCTACGAGCAGTACTTC. The full variable domain, completed using reference TRBV13 and TRBJ2-7, is AAGVIQSPRHLIKEKRETATLKCYPIPRHDTVYWYQQGPGQDPQFLISFYEKMQSDKGSIPDRFSAQQFSDYHSELNMSSLELGDSALYFCASSSGTGTYEQYFGPGTRLTVT.

This clonotype was observed many times. J is TRBJ2-7 and V is TRBV10-2, with 12 bases that match TRBD2. Germline assignment: CDR1 WSHSY and CDR2 SAAADI. The CDR3 is 15 amino acids. V was clipped by 6 bases and J by 3 bases; unmatched bases: 6. The CDR3 sequence is CASRPGLAGYYEQYF. The CDR3 nucleotides read TGCGCCAGCAGACCCGGACTAGCGGGATACTACGAGCAGTACTTC.

This clonotype was detected ten times or more. This chain joins TRBV4-1 and TRBJ2-3; D uncertain. The CDR3 is 17 residues long. V was trimmed by 0 bases and J by 0 bases, leaving 13 bases between them. Germline CDR1 and CDR2: MGHRA and YSYEKL. CDR3 in DNA: TGCGCCAGCAGCCAAGATATTGTGGTAACTAGCACAGATACGCAGTATTTT. Its translation: CASSQDIVVTSTDTQYF.

The table lists this clonotype with many counts. J is TRBJ2-5 and V is TRBV29-1, with 10 bases identical to TRBD2. CDR1 is SQVTM, CDR2 ANQGSEA, per germline. The trim removed 7 bases at V and 5 bases at J, leaving 16 bases unmatched. The CDR3 covers 16 residues. Here the CDR3 reads CSASGASGRLEETQYF. The CDR3 bases are TGCAGCGCGTCTGGGGCTAGCGGGAGATTAGAGGAGACCCAGTACTTC.